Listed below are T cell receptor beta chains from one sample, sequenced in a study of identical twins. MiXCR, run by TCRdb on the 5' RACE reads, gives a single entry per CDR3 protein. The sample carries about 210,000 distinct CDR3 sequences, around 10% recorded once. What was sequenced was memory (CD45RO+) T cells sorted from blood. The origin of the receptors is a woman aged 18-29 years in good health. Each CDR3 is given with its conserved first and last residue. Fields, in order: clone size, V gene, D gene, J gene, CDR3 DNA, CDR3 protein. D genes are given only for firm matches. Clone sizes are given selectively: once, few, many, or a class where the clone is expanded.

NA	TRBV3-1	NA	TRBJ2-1	TGTGCCAGCAGCACCCGGGGACCGAGCTCCTACAATGAGCAGTTCTTC	CASSTRGPSSYNEQFF
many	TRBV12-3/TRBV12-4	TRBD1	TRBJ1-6	TGTGCCAGCACCATGACAGGGGAGTCACCCCTCCACTTT	CASTMTGESPLHF
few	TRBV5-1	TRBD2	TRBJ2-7	TGCGCCAGCAGCCGGGGGACTAGGAACGCGTACGAGCAGTACTTC	CASSRGTRNAYEQYF
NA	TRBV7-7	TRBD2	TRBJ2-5	TGTGCCAGCAACCAGACGGCTAGCGGGGAAGAGACCCAGTACTTC	CASNQTASGEETQYF
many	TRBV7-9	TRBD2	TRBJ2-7	TGTGCCAGCAGCTTATTGACTAGCGGCGATTACGAGCAGTACTTC	CASSLLTSGDYEQYF
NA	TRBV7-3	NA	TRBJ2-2	TGTGCCAGCGGTGACAGTACGAACACCGGGGAGCTGTTTTTT	CASGDSTNTGELFF
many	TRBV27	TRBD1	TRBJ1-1	TGTGCCAGCAGTTCGAAGGACAGGGGCACTGAAGCTTTCTTT	CASSSKDRGTEAFF
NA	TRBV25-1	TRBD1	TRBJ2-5	TGTGCCAGCAGTGACCCGGGACAGGGAGAGACCCAGTACTTC	CASSDPGQGETQYF
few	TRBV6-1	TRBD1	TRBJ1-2	TGTGCCAGCAGCGGACAGGGAAAGGGAGGCTACACCTTC	CASSGQGKGGYTF
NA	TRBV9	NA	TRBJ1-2	TGTGCCAGCAGCGTAGAGGGCAGTTCAGGCTATGGCTACACCTTC	CASSVEGSSGYGYTF
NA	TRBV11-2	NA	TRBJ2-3	TGTGCCAGCAGCTTAGATCGCGGGATGAGGGGCACAGATACGCAGTATTTT	CASSLDRGMRGTDTQYF
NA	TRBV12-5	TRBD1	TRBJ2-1	TGTGCTAGTGGCATCGGACAGGACGGGCTTATTCCGTACAATGAGCAGTTCTTC	CASGIGQDGLIPYNEQFF
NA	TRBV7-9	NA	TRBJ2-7	TGTGCCAGCAGCTCCCCGGGACTTAGCTACGAGCAGTACTTC	CASSSPGLSYEQYF
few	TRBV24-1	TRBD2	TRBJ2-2	TGTGCCACCAGTGATAACCTAGCGGGGAACACCGGGGAGCTGTTTTTT	CATSDNLAGNTGELFF
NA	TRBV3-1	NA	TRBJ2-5	TGTGCCAGCAGCCCAGGACCCTTCTACCAAGAGACCCAGTACTTC	CASSPGPFYQETQYF
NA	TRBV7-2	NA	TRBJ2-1	TGTGCCAGCAGCTTAGCTAGCGGACCCTACAATGAGCAGTTCTTC	CASSLASGPYNEQFF
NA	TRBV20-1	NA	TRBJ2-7	TGCAGTGCTAGAAGGGGAAAGGAGCAGTACTTC	CSARRGKEQYF
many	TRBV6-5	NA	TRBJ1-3	TGTGCCGCACGAACAGCTGGAAACACCATATATTTT	CAARTAGNTIYF
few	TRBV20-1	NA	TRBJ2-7	TGCAGTGCTAGAGGGCCCGGGACGCGACGCGTCGAGCAGTACTTC	CSARGPGTRRVEQYF